This TCR beta chain was profiled in a study of blood T cell repertoires in COVID-19. Across the whole study: The United States, Italy and Spain supplied acute and convalescent COVID-19 samples.

Profiled with immunoSEQ multiplex PCR; TCRdb holds only in-frame clones, not every one. The sample has some 120,000 clones; 90% are singletons. This CDR3 region has 13 residues. The ends were cut back, 7 bases at V and 7 bases at J, with 16 bases in the middle. Specimen: peripheral blood. J is TRBJ1-2 and V is TRBV12-3 or TRBV12-4; no clear D gene. The clonotype originates from a man in his fifties with active COVID-19. The CDR3 is CASTLRRRAGYTF. CDR3 in DNA: TGTGCCAGCACCCTAAGGAGGAGGGCTGGCTACACCTTC.